The 9 T cell receptor beta chains below all came from one sample that was sequenced in a study of cytomegalovirus exposure and HLA in healthy donors. PCR primers comprised 60 Vbeta and 13 Jbeta primers. Clones were sequenced by immunoSEQ multiplex PCR, and TCRdb holds only the in-frame ones, with some missing. The sample has some 70,000 clones; around 70% are singletons. Specimen: PBMCs. The receptor source for this set is a woman aged 30 to 39 in good health and CMV-seronegative.

A few counts support this clone. The chain carries TRBV7-8 and TRBJ1-4; D may be TRBD1 (6 bases). The V end was cut by 0 bases, the J end by 0 bases, with 11 bases between. The CDR3 loop spans 17 amino acids. Germline V gene lookup returns CDR1 SGHVS and CDR2 FQNEAQ. CDR3 sequence: CASSLALSGATNEKLFF. The CDR3, as DNA: TGTGCCAGCAGCTTAGCCCTATCAGGGGCAACTAATGAAAAACTGTTTTTT.

This clone has just one count. The chain has TRBV10-3 and TRBJ2-7; TRBD1 matches at 7 bases. CDR3 size: 13 residues. J was trimmed by 0 bases and V by 7 bases; bases with no gene match: 3. Germline V gene sequence: CDR1 ENHRY, CDR2 SYGVKD. CDR3 sequence: CAINDRDSYEQYF. CDR3 DNA: TGTGCCATCAATGACAGGGACTCCTACGAGCAGTACTTC.

This chain connects TRBV7-9 to TRBJ2-7; tentative D call: TRBD1 (6 bases). Germline-derived CDR1 and CDR2 are SEHNR and FQNEAQ (reference sequence). This CDR3 has 14 residues. Trimming pared 5 bases from V and 3 bases from J, leaving 14 bases between. This CDR3 reads CASSPRTESYEQYF. In nucleotides, the CDR3 is TGTGCCAGCAGCCCTCGGACAGAGAGCTACGAGCAGTACTTC.

The chain links TRBV9 to TRBJ1-5, with 9 bases matching TRBD1. Germline V lookup: CDR1 SGDLS, CDR2 YYNGEE. V lost 0 bases to trimming and J lost 2 bases; unmatched junction nucleotides: 0. The CDR3 covers 15 residues. CDR3 nucleotides: TGTGCCAGCAGCGTAGGGGACAGGGGCAATCAGCCCCAGCATTTT. It yields the protein CASSVGDRGNQPQHF.

The rearrangement links TRBV11-2 to TRBJ1-1, with 7 bases fitting TRBD1. The V segment lost 2 bases and the J segment 7 bases; nucleotides outside the gene matches: 13. The CDR3 runs 16 residues. Germline CDR1 and CDR2: SGHAT and FQNNGV. CDR3 region: CASSLNTGTAPLEAFF. For the CDR3, the DNA is TGTGCCAGCAGCTTAAATACCGGGACAGCTCCTCTTGAAGCTTTCTTT.

CDR3 nucleotide sequence: TGCGCCAGCAGCCTTAGTGGGGCCGGAGGGTCTGAAGCTTTCTTT. This gives the protein CASSLSGAGGSEAFF. The V gene is TRBV4-3, the J gene TRBJ1-1, with D maybe TRBD1 (5 bases). The CDR3 length is 15 residues. The germline gives CDR1 LGHNA, CDR2 YSLEER. V lost 4 bases and J lost 6, with 18 bases in between.

V is TRBV23-1 and J is TRBJ1-2, with 7 bases aligning to TRBD1. TRBV23-1 has ORF status, its function being uncertain. V was clipped by 2 bases and J by 0 bases; unmatched bases: 9. CDR3 length equals 17 residues. CDR3: CASSQLLDRLSNYGYTF. DNA for the CDR3: TGCGCCAGCAGTCAACTACTGGACAGGCTTTCTAACTATGGCTACACCTTC.

A single count supports this clone. V is TRBV6-5 and J is TRBJ2-7, with D possibly TRBD1 on 6 matching bases. CDR1 is MNHEY and CDR2 is SVGAGI in the germline V gene. Trimming removed 5 bases from V and 3 bases from J, with 11 bases in between. There are 13 residues in the CDR3. CDR3 sequence: CASSPGHLYEQYF. The CDR3 DNA reads as TGTGCCAGCAGTCCGGGACACCTCTACGAGCAGTACTTC.

The gene calls are TRBV11-2 and TRBJ2-2, with TRBD2 identical over 7 bases. Germline V lookup: CDR1 SGHAT, CDR2 FQNNGV. This CDR3 has 15 residues. The CDR3 loop is CAELLRGANTGELFF. The CDR3 DNA reads as TGTGCAGAACTCCTCCGGGGGGCGAACACCGGGGAGCTGTTTTTT.